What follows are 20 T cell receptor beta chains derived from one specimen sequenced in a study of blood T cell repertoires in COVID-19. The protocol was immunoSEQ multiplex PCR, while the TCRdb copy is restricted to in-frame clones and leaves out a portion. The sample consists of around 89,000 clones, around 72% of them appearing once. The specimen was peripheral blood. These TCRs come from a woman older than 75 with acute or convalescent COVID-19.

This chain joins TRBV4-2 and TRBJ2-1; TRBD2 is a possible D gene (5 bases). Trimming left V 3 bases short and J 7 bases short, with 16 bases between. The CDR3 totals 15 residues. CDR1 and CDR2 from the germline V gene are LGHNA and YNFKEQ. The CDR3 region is CASSHKRTGGNEQFF. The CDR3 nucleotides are TGTGCCAGCAGCCACAAACGGACGGGCGGGAATGAGCAGTTCTTC.

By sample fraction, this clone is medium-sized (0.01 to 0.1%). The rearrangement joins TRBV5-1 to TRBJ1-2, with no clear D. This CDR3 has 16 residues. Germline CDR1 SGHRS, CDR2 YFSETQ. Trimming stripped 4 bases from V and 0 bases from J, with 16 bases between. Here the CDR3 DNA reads TGCGCCAGCAGCCCGGCGGTGTTGTTGGCTAACTATGGCTACACCTTC. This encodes CASSPAVLLANYGYTF.

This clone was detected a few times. CDR3 nucleotides: TGTGCCAGTCCGCGGTCCGGGGGGATTTGGGAAGCTTTCTTT. Translation gives CASPRSGGIWEAFF. This chain links TRBV21-1 with TRBJ1-1. TRBV21-1 is tagged as a pseudogene. This CDR3 comprises 14 residues.

The CDR3 sequence is CASSGGQRGTPSTDTQYF. The DNA for the CDR3 is TGTGCCAGTAGTGGGGGGCAGCGGGGGACCCCTAGCACAGATACGCAGTATTTT. The rearrangement uses TRBV19 and TRBJ2-3; TRBD2 aligns across 8 bases. This CDR3 comprises 18 residues. V was pared by 5 bases and J by 0 bases, with 13 bases of the junction left unmatched. Germline V gene sequence: CDR1 LNHDA, CDR2 SQIVND (reference sequence).

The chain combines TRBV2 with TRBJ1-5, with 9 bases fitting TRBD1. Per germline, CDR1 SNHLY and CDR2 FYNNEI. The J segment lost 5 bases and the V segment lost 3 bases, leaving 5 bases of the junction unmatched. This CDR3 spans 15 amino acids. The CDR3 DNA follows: TGTGCCAGCAGTGAGCACAGGGGGCGGGATCAGCCCCAGCATTTT. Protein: CASSEHRGRDQPQHF.

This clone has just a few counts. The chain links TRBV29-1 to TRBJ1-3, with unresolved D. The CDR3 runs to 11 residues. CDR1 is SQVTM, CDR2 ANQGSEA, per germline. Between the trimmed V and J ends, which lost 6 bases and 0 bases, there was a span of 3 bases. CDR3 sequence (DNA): TGCAGCGTCCACTCTGGAAACACCATATATTTT. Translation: CSVHSGNTIYF.

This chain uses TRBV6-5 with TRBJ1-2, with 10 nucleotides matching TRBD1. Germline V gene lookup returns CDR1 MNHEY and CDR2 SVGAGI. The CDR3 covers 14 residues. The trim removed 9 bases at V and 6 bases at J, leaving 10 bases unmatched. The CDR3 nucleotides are TGTGCCAGTTATAGGACAGGGGGGTGGGATGGCTACACCTTC. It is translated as CASYRTGGWDGYTF.

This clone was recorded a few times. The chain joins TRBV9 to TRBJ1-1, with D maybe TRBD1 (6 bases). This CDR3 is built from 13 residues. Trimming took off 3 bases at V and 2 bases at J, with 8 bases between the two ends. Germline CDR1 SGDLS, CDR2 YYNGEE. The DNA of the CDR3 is TGTGCCAGCAGCGGGACAGTAAACACTGAAGCTTTCTTT. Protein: CASSGTVNTEAFF.

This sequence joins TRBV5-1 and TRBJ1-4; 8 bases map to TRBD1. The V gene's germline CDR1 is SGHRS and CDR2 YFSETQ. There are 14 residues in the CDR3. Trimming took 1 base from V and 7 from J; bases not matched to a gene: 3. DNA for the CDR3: TGCGCCAGCAGCTTGTATGGACAGGGTGAAAAACTGTTTTTT. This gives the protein CASSLYGQGEKLFF.

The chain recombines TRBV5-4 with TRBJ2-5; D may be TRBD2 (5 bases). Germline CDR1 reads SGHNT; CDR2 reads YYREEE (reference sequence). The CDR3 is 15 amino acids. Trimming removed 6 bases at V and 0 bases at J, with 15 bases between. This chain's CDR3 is CASMGSGADQETQYF. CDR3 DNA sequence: TGTGCCAGCATGGGGTCCGGAGCGGACCAAGAGACCCAGTACTTC.

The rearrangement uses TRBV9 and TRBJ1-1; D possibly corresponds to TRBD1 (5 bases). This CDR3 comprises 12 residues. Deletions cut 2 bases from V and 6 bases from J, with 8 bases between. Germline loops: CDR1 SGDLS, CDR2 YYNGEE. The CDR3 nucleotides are TGTGCCAGCAGCGTCGGGGGTCCTGAAGCTTTCTTT. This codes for CASSVGGPEAFF.

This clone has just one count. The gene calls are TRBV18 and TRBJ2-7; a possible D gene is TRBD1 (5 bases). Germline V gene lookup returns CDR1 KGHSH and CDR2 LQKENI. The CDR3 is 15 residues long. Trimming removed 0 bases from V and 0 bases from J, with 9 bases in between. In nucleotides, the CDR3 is TGTGCCAGCTCACCACCGGCCAGGGTCTCCTACGAGCAGTACTTC. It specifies CASSPPARVSYEQYF. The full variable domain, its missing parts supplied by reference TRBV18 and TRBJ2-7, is NAGVMQNPRHLVRRRGQEARLRCSPMKGHSHVYWYRQLPEEGLKFMVYLQKENIIDESGMPKERFSAEFPKEGPSILRIQQVVRGDSAAYFCASSPPARVSYEQYFGPGTRLTVT.

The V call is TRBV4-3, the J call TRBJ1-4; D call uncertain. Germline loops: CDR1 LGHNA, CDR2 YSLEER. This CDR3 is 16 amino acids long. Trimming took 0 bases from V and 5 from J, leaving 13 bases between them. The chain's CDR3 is CASSQEKGVPNEKLFF. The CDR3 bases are TGCGCCAGCAGCCAAGAAAAGGGAGTGCCGAATGAAAAACTGTTTTTT.

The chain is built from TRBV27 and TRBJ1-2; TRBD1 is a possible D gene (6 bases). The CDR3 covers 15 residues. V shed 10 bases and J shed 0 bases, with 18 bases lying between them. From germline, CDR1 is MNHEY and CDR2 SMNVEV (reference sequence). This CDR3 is CATPSDRPSNYGYTF. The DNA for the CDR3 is TGTGCCACTCCATCCGACAGGCCCTCTAACTATGGCTACACCTTC.

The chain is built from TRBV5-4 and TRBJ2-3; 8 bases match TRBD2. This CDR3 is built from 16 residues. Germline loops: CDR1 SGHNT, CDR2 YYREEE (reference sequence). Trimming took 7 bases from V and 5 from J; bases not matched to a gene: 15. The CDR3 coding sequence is TGTGCCAGCGGGCGCCCTAGCGTCGGGGGGGGAGATACGCAGTATTTT. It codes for CASGRPSVGGGDTQYF.

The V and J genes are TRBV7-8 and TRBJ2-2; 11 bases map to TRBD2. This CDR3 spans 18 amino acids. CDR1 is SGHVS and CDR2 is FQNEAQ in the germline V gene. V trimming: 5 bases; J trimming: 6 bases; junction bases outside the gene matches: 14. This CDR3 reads CASSPRSLAGGPPGELFF. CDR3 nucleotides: TGTGCCAGCAGCCCGAGGTCTCTAGCGGGGGGTCCCCCCGGGGAGCTGTTTTTT.

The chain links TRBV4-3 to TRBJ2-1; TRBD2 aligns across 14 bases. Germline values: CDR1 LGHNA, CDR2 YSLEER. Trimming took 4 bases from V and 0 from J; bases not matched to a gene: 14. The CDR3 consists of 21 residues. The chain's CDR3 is CASSRMTGTSGGSGSYNEQFF. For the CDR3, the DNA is TGCGCCAGCAGCCGAATGACCGGGACTAGCGGGGGAAGCGGCTCCTACAATGAGCAGTTCTTC.

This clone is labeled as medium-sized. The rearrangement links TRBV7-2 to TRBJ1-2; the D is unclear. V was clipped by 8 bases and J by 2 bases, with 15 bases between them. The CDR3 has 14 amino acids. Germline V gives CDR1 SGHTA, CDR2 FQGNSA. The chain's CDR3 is CASAQSQANYGYTF. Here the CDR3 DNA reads TGTGCCAGCGCTCAAAGTCAGGCCAACTATGGCTACACCTTC. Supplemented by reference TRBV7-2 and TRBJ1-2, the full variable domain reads GAGVSQSPSNKVTEKGKDVELRCDPISGHTALYWYRQSLGQGLEFLIYFQGNSAPDKSGLPSDRFSAERTGGSVSTLTIQRTQQEDSAVYLCASAQSQANYGYTFGSGTRLTVV.

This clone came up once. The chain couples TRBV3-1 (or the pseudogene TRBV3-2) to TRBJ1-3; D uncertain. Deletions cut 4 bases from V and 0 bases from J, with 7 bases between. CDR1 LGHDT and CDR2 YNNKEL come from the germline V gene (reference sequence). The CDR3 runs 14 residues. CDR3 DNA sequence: TGTGCCAGCAGCCCGTCCTTCTCTGGAAACACCATATATTTT. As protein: CASSPSFSGNTIYF.

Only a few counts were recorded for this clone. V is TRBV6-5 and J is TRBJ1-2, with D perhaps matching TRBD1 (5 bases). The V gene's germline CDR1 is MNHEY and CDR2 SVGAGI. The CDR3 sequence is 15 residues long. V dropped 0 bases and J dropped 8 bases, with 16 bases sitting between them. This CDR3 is CASSYSSGAMRGYTF. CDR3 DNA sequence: TGTGCCAGCAGTTACTCGAGTGGGGCAATGCGGGGCTACACCTTC.